The 6 T cell receptor beta chains below all came from one sample that was sequenced in a study of Graves' ophthalmopathy and Graves' hyperthyroidism. TCR beta CDR3 amplification used RNA transcripts. RT-PCR in the first round used HTBI primers; a second-round multiplex PCR followed. TCRdb itself ran the multiplex PCR reads through MiXCR, one entry per CDR3 protein. The data hold 170,000 or so distinct CDR3 sequences, with approximately 38% observed a single time. Sequenced sample: peripheral blood. Receptors were obtained from a woman between 40 and 50 years old with Graves' ophthalmopathy.

The chain is built from TRBV28 and TRBJ1-2, with no clear D. The CDR3 is 12 residues long. The ends were cut back, 6 bases at V and 8 bases at J, with 13 bases in the middle. Germline V gene lookup returns CDR1 MDHEN and CDR2 SYDVKM. The CDR3 spells CASSPPNGGYTF. CDR3 nucleotide sequence: TGTGCCAGCAGCCCACCTAATGGAGGCTACACCTTC.

This clonotype was counted at least ten times. The chain uses TRBV28 and TRBJ2-4, with TRBD2 matching over 8 bases. This CDR3 is 15 amino acids long. Trimming removed 6 bases from V and 3 bases from J; junction bases left unmatched: 7. Germline V gene lookup returns CDR1 MDHEN and CDR2 SYDVKM. In DNA form, the CDR3 reads TGTGCCAGCAGCATCAAAGCGGGAGTCAAAAACATTCAGTACTTC. As protein: CASSIKAGVKNIQYF.

The chain uses TRBV7-8 and TRBJ2-5, with 9 nucleotides matching TRBD1. The CDR3 length is 14 residues. Per the germline V gene, CDR1 is SGHVS and CDR2 is FQNEAQ. The ends lost 9 bases at V and 3 bases at J; junction bases unmatched: 8. This CDR3 reads CASRRDRDKETQYF. The CDR3 DNA follows: TGTGCCAGTCGCCGGGACAGGGATAAAGAGACCCAGTACTTC.

Ten or more counts support this clonotype. V and J are TRBV6-1 and TRBJ2-1, with TRBD2 matching over 11 bases. This CDR3 comprises 15 residues. Unmatched junction bases numbered 9, after V lost 4 bases and J lost 10 bases. CDR1 is MNHNS and CDR2 is SASEGT in the germline V gene. In DNA form, the CDR3 reads TGTGCCAGCAGTGGTCAACTAGCGGGAGAGGAAGAGCAGTTCTTC. Protein sequence: CASSGQLAGEEEQFF.

This chain uses TRBV4-3 with TRBJ1-1; the D is unclear. Trimming took 3 bases from V and 1 from J, leaving 12 bases between them. The germline V gene encodes CDR1 LGHNA and CDR2 YSLEER. This CDR3 spans 15 amino acids. DNA of the CDR3: TGCGCCAGCAGCCACAAAGGACCGGGGAACACTGAAGCTTTCTTT. It is translated as CASSHKGPGNTEAFF.

V is TRBV6-2 or TRBV6-3 and J is TRBJ2-7; possible D gene TRBD1, 6 bases. The J call may be mistaken, given a closer DNA end match to TRBJ2-5. CDR3 length equals 13 residues. Germline CDR1 reads MNHEY; CDR2 reads SVGEGT. CDR3 amino acids: CASSLQGRGTQYF. CDR3 DNA sequence: TGTGCCAGCAGTCTACAGGGACGGGGGACCCAGTACTTC.